These T cell receptor beta chains were read from a single sample in a study of blood T cell repertoires in COVID-19. Assay used: immunoSEQ multiplex PCR; TCRdb lists only in-frame clones, some missing. The top ten hold over 0.55% of the sample, which has hundreds of thousands of clones, around 90% seen once. Sequencing was performed on peripheral blood. The source of these receptors is a human donor in a cohort sampled during active COVID-19. CDR3s include the opening cysteine and the closing phenylalanine or tryptophan. D genes are given only for firm matches. A row's size may be missing; if present it is once, few, many or a size class.

TRBD1	once	TRBJ2-7	TRBV10-3	TGTGCCATCAGTTACCGGGACAGGGATTACGAGCAGTACTTC	CAISYRDRDYEQYF
TRBD1	NA	TRBJ1-1	TRBV27	TGTGCCAGCAGTTCTCCGACAGGGACGTTTAACACTGAAGCTTTCTTT	CASSSPTGTFNTEAFF
TRBD2	NA	TRBJ2-6	TRBV18	TGTGCCAGCTCACTAAGTAGCGGGAAGAGCTCTGGGGCCAACGTCCTGACTTTC	CASSLSSGKSSGANVLTF
TRBD1	NA	TRBJ2-2	TRBV28	TGTGCCAGCAGTCTCTCCGGGACAGGTGGAGCCGGGGAGCTGTTTTTT	CASSLSGTGGAGELFF
TRBD1	NA	TRBJ1-2	TRBV5-1	TGCGCCAGCAGCAATAGGACAGGGAACTATGGCTACACCTTC	CASSNRTGNYGYTF
TRBD1	medium-sized	TRBJ2-7	TRBV11-2	TGTGCCAGCGGCTCGGGACAGGAGTCCTACGAGCAGTACTTC	CASGSGQESYEQYF
NA	NA	TRBJ1-4	TRBV7-2	TGTGCCAGCAGTATTGCGGGTCCTAATGAAAAACTGTTTTTT	CASSIAGPNEKLFF
NA	NA	TRBJ1-4	TRBV4-1	TGCGCCAGCAGCCGAAGCGGGGCGGCCGGTAATACTGAAAAACTGTTTTTT	CASSRSGAAGNTEKLFF
NA	NA	TRBJ2-7	TRBV15	TGTGCCACCAGCAGAGGAAGTAACTACCAATACGAGCAGTACTTC	CATSRGSNYQYEQYF
NA	NA	TRBJ1-1	TRBV2	TGTGCCAGCAGTGAGATTCGGACAGAGAACACTGAAGCTTTCTTT	CASSEIRTENTEAFF
NA	NA	TRBJ2-1	TRBV19	TGTGCCAGTAGTAGTTACGACCGAAGCGATTACAATGAGCAGTTCTTC	CASSSYDRSDYNEQFF
TRBD1	NA	TRBJ1-2	TRBV5-5	TGTGCCAGCAGCTGGGGACAGAGCTATGGCTACACCTTC	CASSWGQSYGYTF
TRBD1	NA	TRBJ2-7	TRBV30	TGTGCCTTTATGGACAGGTCCTCGTACGAGCAGTACTTC	CAFMDRSSYEQYF
TRBD2	NA	TRBJ2-1	TRBV15	TGTGCCACCAAGGCGGGGGGCCGGAATGAGCAGTTCTTC	CATKAGGRNEQFF
NA	once	TRBJ2-7	TRBV4-1	TGCGCCAGCAGCCAAGATTCTAAACCTGGACGGGGCTACGAGCAGTACTTC	CASSQDSKPGRGYEQYF
NA	NA	TRBJ2-7	TRBV6-5	TGTGCCAGCAGTTACTCGAATCAGGGTGGCCACGAGCAGTACTTC	CASSYSNQGGHEQYF